The sequence of this TCR beta chain was determined in a study of regulatory T cells in long-lasting Graves disease. Points from the study as a whole: Persistent cases of Graves' showed reduced TCR diversity relative to newly diagnosed patients. The persistent group shared 2,500 or so public clonotypes, more than the approximately 1,000 shared by new patients.

Details on this clonotype: What it recognizes is unknown. At one boundary the junction diverges from the germline segment, which might be a read error.

Time point described: persistent/refractory GD, antithyroid drugs over 5 years with positive TRAb. The TCR library was made from RNA extracted from PBMCs. A peripheral blood sample, around 8.5 milliliters in volume, was drawn into EDTA tubes. Assembly of TCR beta libraries relied on iRepertoire HTBI primers together with Arm-PCR of CDR3 regions. In TCRdb, the multiplex PCR reads were re-called with MiXCR into one record per CDR3 protein. Here the sample spans roughly 300,000 distinct CDR3 sequences, roughly a fifth being singletons. The TCR comes from a female donor with Graves disease. The specimen was peripheral blood mononuclear cells (PBMCs), collected when the disease was refractory, from a patient treated with antithyroid drugs.

Here the CDR3 DNA reads TGCAGTGCCAGAGGGACAGGAGAGAATGAGCAGTTCTTC. It translates to CSARGTGENEQFF. The chain has TRBV20-1 and TRBJ2-1; TRBD1 matches at 8 bases. Germline values: CDR1 DFQATT, CDR2 SNEGSKA (reference sequence). CDR3 size: 13 residues.